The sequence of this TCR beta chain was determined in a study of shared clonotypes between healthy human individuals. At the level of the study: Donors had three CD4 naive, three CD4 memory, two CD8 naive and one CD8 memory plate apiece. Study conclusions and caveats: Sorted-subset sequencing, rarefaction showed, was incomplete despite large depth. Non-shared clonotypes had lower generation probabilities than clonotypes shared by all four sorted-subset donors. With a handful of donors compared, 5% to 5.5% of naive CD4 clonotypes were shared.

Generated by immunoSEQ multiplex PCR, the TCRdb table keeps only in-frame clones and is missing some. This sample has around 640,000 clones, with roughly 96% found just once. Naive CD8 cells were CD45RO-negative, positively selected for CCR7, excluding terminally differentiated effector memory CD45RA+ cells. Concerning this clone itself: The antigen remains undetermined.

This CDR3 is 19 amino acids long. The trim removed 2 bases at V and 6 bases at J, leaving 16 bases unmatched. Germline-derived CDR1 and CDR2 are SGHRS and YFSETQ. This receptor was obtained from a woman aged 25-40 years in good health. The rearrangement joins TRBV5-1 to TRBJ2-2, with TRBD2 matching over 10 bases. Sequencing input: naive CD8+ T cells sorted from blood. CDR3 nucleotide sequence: TGCGCCAGCAGCTTCCCCGCTAGCGGGAGAGCCAGCGATTCCGGGGAGCTGTTTTTT. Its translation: CASSFPASGRASDSGELFF.